This TCR beta chain originates from a study of shared clonotypes between healthy human individuals. With regard to this clone: The antigen is undetermined.

Study findings and constraints: The sharing of 5% to 6.5% of naive CD4 clonotypes was seen across a handful of donors. Larger estimated richness was generally recorded for naive subsets relative to memory subsets.

TCRdb's copy holds only in-frame clones and misses some; the assay was immunoSEQ multiplex PCR. Among under 650,000 clones, less than 96% were seen once, and the ten largest hold about 0.057%. Healthy HIV-negative adults without recent acute infections or vaccinations served as donors. Naive CD4+ cells were CD45RA-selected; the remaining cells were memory. This sequence was found in a woman aged 25 to 39 in good health. The source material was naive CD4+ T cells sorted from blood. Stated subset: CD45RA+ positively selected.

CDR3 sequence: CASTIRRDRQARPQHF. In DNA, the CDR3 is TGTGCCAGCACCATCCGACGGGATCGACAGGCCCGACCCCAGCATTTT. The V and J genes are TRBV7-8 and TRBJ1-5, with D perhaps matching TRBD1 (6 bases). This CDR3 region has 16 residues. V was clipped by 7 bases and J by 10 bases, with 26 bases between them. Germline V gene data show CDR1 as SGHVS and CDR2 as FQNEAQ.